The T cell receptor beta chain under discussion was sequenced for a study of Ad26.COV2.S vaccination and SARS-CoV-2 variants. Overall study: Recipients of Ad26.COV2.S got it intramuscularly, once or twice 56 days apart.

Study observations and caveats: It is possible that the TCR breadth and depth analyses underestimated the total T cell responses.

This clone has only a few counts. The antigen remains undetermined. The table came from immunoSEQ multiplex PCR; TCRdb's copy has only in-frame clones and leaves some out. The sample consists of roughly 320,000 clones, around 90% of them appearing once. Noted treatment: approximately 18 received Ad26.COV2.S at low or high dose, single or two shots; about 5 received placebo; per-sample allocation not given. It was on day 63 after the first vaccine or placebo injection that samples were taken. Germline V gives CDR1 MNHNS, CDR2 SASEGT. The germline V and J ends were trimmed by 6 bases and 4 bases, with 22 bases remaining between them. The CDR3 is 17 residues long.

The J gene is TRBJ1-5, the V gene TRBV6-1; the D gene is possibly TRBD1 (5 bases). This TCR was recovered from a person aged 18-65 years who received the Ad26.COV2.S COVID-19 vaccine or a placebo. This specimen consisted of peripheral blood, obtained in a trial of Ad26.COV2.S vaccine versus placebo. CDR3 in amino acids: CASSELLPGFVNQPQHF. CDR3 DNA sequence: TGTGCCAGCAGCGAACTCCTACCAGGGTTTGTGAATCAGCCCCAGCATTTT.